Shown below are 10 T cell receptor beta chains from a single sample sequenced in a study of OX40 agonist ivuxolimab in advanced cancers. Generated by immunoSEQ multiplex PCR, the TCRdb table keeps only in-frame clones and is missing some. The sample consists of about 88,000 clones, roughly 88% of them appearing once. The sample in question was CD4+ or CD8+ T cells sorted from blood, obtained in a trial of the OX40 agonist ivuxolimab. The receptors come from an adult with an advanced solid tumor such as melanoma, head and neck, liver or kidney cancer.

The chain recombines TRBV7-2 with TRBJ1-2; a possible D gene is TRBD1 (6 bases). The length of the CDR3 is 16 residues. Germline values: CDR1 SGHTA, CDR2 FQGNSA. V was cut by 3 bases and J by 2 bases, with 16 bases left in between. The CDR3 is CASSFTSTGNNYGYTF. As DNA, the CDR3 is TGTGCCAGCAGCTTCACCTCCACAGGGAACAACTATGGCTACACCTTC.

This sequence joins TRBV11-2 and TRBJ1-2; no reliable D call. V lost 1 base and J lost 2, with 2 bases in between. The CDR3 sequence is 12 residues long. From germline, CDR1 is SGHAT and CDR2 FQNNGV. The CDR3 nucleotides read TGTGCCAGCAGCTTAGCCAACTATGGCTACACCTTC. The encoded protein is CASSLANYGYTF.

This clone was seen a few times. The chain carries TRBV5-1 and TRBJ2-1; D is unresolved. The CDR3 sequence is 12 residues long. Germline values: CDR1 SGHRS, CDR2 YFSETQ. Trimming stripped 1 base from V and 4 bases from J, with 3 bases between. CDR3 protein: CASSLQYNEQFF. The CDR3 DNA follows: TGCGCCAGCAGCTTGCAATACAATGAGCAGTTCTTC.

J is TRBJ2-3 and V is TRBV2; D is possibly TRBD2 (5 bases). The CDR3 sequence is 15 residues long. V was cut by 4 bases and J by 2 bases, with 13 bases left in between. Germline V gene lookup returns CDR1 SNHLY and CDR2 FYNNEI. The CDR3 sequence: CASSVERGYTDTQYF. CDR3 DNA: TGTGCCAGCAGTGTTGAGCGAGGGTACACAGATACGCAGTATTTT.

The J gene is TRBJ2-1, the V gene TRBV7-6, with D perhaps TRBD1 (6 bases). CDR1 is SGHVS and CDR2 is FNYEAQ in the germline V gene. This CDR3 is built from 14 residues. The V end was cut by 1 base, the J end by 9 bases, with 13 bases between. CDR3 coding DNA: TGTGCCAGCAGCTTAGGGGGGCTAGCATCTGAGCAGTTCTTC. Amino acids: CASSLGGLASEQFF.

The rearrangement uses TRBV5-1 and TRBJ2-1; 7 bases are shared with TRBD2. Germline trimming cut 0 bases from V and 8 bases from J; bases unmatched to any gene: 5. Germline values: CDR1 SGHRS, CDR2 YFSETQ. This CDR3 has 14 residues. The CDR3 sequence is CASSLGTTSYEQFF. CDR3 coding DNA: TGCGCCAGCAGCTTGGGGACGACTAGCTATGAGCAGTTCTTC.

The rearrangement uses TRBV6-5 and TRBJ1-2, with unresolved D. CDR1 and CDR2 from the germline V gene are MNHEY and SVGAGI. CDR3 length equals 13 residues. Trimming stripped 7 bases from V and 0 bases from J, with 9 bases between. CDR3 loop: CASTADSNYGYTF. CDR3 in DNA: TGTGCCAGCACCGCGGATTCTAACTATGGCTACACCTTC.

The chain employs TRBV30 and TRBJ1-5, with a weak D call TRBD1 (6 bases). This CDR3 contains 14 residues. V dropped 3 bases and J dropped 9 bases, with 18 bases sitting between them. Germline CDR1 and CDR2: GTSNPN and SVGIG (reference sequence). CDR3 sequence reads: CAWREGTPSGPQHF. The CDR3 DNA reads TGTGCCTGGAGGGAAGGGACACCGTCTGGGCCCCAGCATTTT.

CDR3 bases: TGTGCCAGCAGGACACCGGGCCAAGCCTCCGAGACCCAGTACTTC. This encodes CASRTPGQASETQYF. The chain uses TRBV7-9 and TRBJ2-5; no clear D. Between the trimmed V and J ends, which lost 6 bases and 5 bases, there was a span of 19 bases. Germline CDR1 is SEHNR and CDR2 is FQNEAQ (reference sequence). The length of the CDR3 is 15 residues.

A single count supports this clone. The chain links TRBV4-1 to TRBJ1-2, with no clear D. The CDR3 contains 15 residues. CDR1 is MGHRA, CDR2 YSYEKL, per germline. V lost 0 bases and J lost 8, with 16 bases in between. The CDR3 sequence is CASSQESVGRRGYTF. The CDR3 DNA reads TGCGCCAGCAGCCAAGAGAGCGTGGGGAGACGGGGCTACACCTTC.